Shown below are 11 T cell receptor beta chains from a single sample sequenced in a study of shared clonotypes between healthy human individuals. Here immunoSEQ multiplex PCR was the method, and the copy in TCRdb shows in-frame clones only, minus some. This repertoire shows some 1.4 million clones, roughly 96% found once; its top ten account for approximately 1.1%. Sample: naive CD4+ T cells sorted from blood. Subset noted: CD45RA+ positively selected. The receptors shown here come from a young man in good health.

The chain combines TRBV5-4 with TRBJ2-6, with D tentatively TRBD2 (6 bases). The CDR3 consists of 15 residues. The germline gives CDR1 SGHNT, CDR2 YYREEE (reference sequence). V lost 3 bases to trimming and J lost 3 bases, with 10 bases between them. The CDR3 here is CASSSPGDGANVLTF. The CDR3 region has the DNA TGTGCCAGCAGCTCCCCGGGGGATGGGGCCAACGTCCTGACTTTC.

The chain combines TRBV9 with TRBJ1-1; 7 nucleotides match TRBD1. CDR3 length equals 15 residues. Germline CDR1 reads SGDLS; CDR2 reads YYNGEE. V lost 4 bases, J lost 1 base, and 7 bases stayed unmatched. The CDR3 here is CASSPQTGSNTEAFF. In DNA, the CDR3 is TGTGCCAGCAGCCCCCAGACAGGGTCGAACACTGAAGCTTTCTTT.

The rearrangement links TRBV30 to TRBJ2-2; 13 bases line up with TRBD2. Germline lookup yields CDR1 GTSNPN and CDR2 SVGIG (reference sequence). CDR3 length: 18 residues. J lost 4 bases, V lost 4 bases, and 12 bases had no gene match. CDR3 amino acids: CAWTRGLAGVGGTGELFF. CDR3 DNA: TGTGCCTGGACCCGAGGACTAGCGGGAGTAGGGGGCACCGGGGAGCTGTTTTTT.

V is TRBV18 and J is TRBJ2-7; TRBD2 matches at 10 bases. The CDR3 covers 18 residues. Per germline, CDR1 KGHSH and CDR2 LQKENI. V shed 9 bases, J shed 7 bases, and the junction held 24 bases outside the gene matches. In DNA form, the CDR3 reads TGTGCCAGTTCCCTACCCGGACGAGGACGACTAGCGGGTGGGGAGCAGTACTTC. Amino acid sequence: CASSLPGRGRLAGGEQYF.

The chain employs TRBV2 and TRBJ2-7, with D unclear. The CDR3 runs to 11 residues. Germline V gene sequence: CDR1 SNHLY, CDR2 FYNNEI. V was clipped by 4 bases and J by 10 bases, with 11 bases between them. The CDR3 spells CASSGGERQYF. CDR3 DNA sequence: TGTGCCAGCAGTGGCGGAGAACGTCAGTACTTC.

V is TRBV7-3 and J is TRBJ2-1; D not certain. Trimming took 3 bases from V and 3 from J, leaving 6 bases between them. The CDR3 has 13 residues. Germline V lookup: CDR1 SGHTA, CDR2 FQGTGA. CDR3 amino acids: CASSFNSYNEQFF. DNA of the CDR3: TGTGCCAGCAGCTTTAATAGCTACAATGAGCAGTTCTTC. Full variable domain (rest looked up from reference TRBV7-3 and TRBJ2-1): GAGVSQTPSNKVTEKGKYVELRCDPISGHTALYWYRQSLGQGPEFLIYFQGTGAADDSGLPNDRFFAVRPEGSVSTLKIQRTERGDSAVYLCASSFNSYNEQFFGPGTRLTVL.

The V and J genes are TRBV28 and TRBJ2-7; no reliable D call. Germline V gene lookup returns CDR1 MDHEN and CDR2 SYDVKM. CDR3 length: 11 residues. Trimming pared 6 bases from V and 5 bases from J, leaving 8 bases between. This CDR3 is CASRGWDEQYF. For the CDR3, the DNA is TGTGCCAGCAGGGGTTGGGACGAGCAGTACTTC.

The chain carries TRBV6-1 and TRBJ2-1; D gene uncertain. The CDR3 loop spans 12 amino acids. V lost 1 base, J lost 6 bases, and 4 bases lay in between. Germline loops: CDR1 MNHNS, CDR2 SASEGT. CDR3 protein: CASSEVVNEQFF. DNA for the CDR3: TGTGCCAGCAGTGAAGTGGTCAATGAGCAGTTCTTC.

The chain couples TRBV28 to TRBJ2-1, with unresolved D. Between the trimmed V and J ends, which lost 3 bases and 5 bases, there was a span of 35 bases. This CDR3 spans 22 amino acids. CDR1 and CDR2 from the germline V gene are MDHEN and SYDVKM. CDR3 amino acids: CASSFARLGTPFRPPGDNEQFF. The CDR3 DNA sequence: TGTGCCAGCAGTTTCGCCCGCTTGGGCACACCCTTTCGACCCCCTGGGGACAATGAGCAGTTCTTC.

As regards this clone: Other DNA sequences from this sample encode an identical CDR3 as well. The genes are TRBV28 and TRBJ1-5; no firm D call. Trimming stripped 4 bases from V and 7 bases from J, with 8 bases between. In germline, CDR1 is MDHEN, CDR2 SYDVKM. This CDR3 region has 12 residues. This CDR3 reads CASSSTGQPQHF. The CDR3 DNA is TGTGCCAGCAGTTCGACGGGGCAGCCCCAGCATTTT.

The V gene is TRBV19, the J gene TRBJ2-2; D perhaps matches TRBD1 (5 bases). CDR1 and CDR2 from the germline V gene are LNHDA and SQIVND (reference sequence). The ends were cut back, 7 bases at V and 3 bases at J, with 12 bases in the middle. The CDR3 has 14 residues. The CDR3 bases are TGTGCCAGTAATCATCCAGGGTACACCGGGGAGCTGTTTTTT. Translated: CASNHPGYTGELFF.